The 3 T cell receptor beta chains below were found in one sample sequenced in a study of OX40 agonist ivuxolimab in advanced cancers. TCRdb's table, derived via immunoSEQ multiplex PCR, lists solely in-frame clones and lacks some. The table records roughly 50,000 clones, 80% to 90% of them present only once. Here the sequenced sample was CD4+ or CD8+ T cells sorted from blood, taken in a trial of the OX40 agonist ivuxolimab. The source of these receptors is an adult with an advanced solid tumor such as melanoma, head and neck, liver or kidney cancer.

This chain links TRBV9 with TRBJ2-3; TRBD2 aligns across 7 bases. This CDR3 is 16 amino acids long. Germline V CDR1 and CDR2: SGDLS, YYNGEE. V lost 0 bases, J lost 2 bases, and 6 bases stayed unmatched. The CDR3 reads CASSVGTSAYTDTQYF. The CDR3 bases are TGTGCCAGCAGCGTAGGTACTAGCGCCTACACAGATACGCAGTATTTT.

The gene calls are TRBV7-9 and TRBJ1-3; maybe TRBD1 (5 bases). The germline CDR1 and CDR2 sequences are SEHNR and FQNEAQ (reference sequence). The CDR3 spans 13 residues. Trimming stripped 3 bases from V and 8 bases from J, with 11 bases between. The CDR3 DNA sequence: TGTGCCAGCAGCTTCCAGGGTGGGGACACCATATATTTT. Its protein is CASSFQGGDTIYF.

This chain links TRBV19 with TRBJ2-7; TRBD1 aligns across 8 bases. The CDR3 runs to 14 residues. Germline CDR1 is LNHDA and CDR2 is SQIVND (reference sequence). Trimming at V came to 1 base and at J to 9 bases, leaving 8 bases not matched to a gene. CDR3 nucleotides: TGTGCCAGTAGTATAGGAGACAGGGGAACGCGGCAGTACTTC. Its protein product is CASSIGDRGTRQYF.